This entry is about one T cell receptor (beta chain). The antigen remains undetermined. One base away lies a much larger clone, so this may be a sequencing read error. Regions amplified from RNA transcripts were the TCR beta CDR3 regions. The study used the HTBI primer set for a first-round RT-PCR of the TCR CDR3. Via MiXCR, TCRdb re-called the multiplex PCR reads, giving one row per CDR3 protein. The repertoire holds about 480,000 distinct CDR3 sequences, around 14% seen once, with around a sixth in the top ten. This entry belongs to a study of T cells in Graves' hyperthyroidism and ophthalmopathy. Study observations and caveats: Ophthalmopathy prediction by the model preceded onset by a median 6.5 months.

CDR3 length: 15 residues. CDR1 and CDR2 (germline): ENHRY, SYGVKD. V trimming: 5 bases; J trimming: 4 bases; junction bases outside the gene matches: 10. This chain uses TRBV10-3 with TRBJ1-2; TRBD1 agrees at 7 bases. The TCR originated in a woman between 18 and 30 years old with Graves' hyperthyroidism. The sequenced material came from blood. The CDR3 nucleotides read TGTGCCATCAGTTCGAGGACAGGAACGGGCTATGGCTACACCTTC. This gives the protein CAISSRTGTGYGYTF.